Below are 16 T cell receptor beta chains sequenced from a single sample in a study of molecular identifiers for immune sequencing clone quantification. TCRdb reanalysed the PCR reads using MiXCR and keeps one entry per CDR3 protein. The data show approximately 35,000 distinct CDR3 sequences, with over 15% seen just once and more than 0.9% held by the top ten. Sequenced: naive CD8+ T cells from blood, with Jurkat cell RNA spiked in. Specified subset: FACS-sorted CD8+CD4-CCR7+CD45RA+ naive T cells. These receptors were taken from a human donor in good health. Some libraries in this study had Jurkat cell RNA spiked in.

This clonotype has at least ten counts. V gene TRBV4-1 combines with J gene TRBJ1-5; D perhaps matches TRBD1 (6 bases). Between the trimmed V and J ends, which lost 0 bases and 6 bases, there was a span of 12 bases. Germline V gene sequence: CDR1 MGHRA, CDR2 YSYEKL. The CDR3 is 15 amino acids. CDR3 DNA: TGCGCCAGCAGCCAAGAAAGGGGGGGGGGTCAGCCCCAGCATTTT. Its translation is CASSQERGGGQPQHF.

This clonotype was seen repeatedly, ten times or more. The gene calls are TRBV4-1 and TRBJ2-7; TRBD2 agrees at 10 bases. The germline gives CDR1 MGHRA, CDR2 YSYEKL. V dropped 4 bases and J dropped 4; count of bases not matched to a gene: 7. The CDR3 loop spans 15 amino acids. CDR3: CASSPGAGGPYEQYF. DNA for the CDR3: TGCGCCAGCAGCCCGGGAGCGGGGGGGCCGTACGAGCAGTACTTC.

In its sample, this clonotype was seen many times. CDR3 nucleotides: TGTGCCAGCAGCTCCCCTCAGAACACCGGGGAGCTGTTTTTT. Its protein product is CASSSPQNTGELFF. This chain connects TRBV7-9 to TRBJ2-2; D gene ambiguous. The CDR3 totals 14 residues. The V gene's germline CDR1 is SEHNR and CDR2 FQNEAQ (reference sequence). The germline V and J ends were trimmed by 4 bases and 1 base, with 7 bases remaining between them.

This clonotype was recorded many times. The rearrangement uses TRBV4-1 and TRBJ2-3, with D perhaps TRBD2 (5 bases). Looked up from germline, CDR1 is MGHRA and CDR2 is YSYEKL. V was cut by 0 bases and J by 6 bases, with 16 bases left in between. CDR3 length: 16 residues. The CDR3 region has the DNA TGCGCCAGCAGCCAAGAGTGGAGGCCTGAAGCGGATACGCAGTATTTT. It specifies CASSQEWRPEADTQYF.

This clonotype has just a few counts. The rearrangement uses TRBV7-9 and TRBJ2-3; 11 bases line up with TRBD2. The CDR3 consists of 16 residues. Per the germline V gene, CDR1 is SEHNR and CDR2 is FQNEAQ (reference sequence). J gave up 3 bases and V 2 bases, and 4 bases lay outside the gene matches. This CDR3 is CASSLLAGGRTDTQYF. The CDR3 coding sequence is TGTGCCAGCAGCTTACTAGCGGGGGGTAGAACAGATACGCAGTATTTT.

This clonotype was observed many times. V and J are TRBV28 and TRBJ2-7, with D uncertain. Germline CDR1 is MDHEN and CDR2 is SYDVKM. V was trimmed by 3 bases and J by 5 bases, leaving 14 bases between them. CDR3 length equals 14 residues. The CDR3 nucleotides are TGTGCCAGCAGTTTGGTCAACTCCCTGGACGAGCAGTACTTC. Amino acid sequence: CASSLVNSLDEQYF.

This clonotype was detected ten times or more. The chain couples TRBV5-1 to TRBJ2-2; unclear D gene. The CDR3 is 14 amino acids. V lost 2 bases and J 0 bases, leaving 5 bases between the germline ends. The germline CDR1 and CDR2 sequences are SGHRS and YFSETQ. CDR3 in DNA: TGCGCCAGCAGCTTAGTCGCGAACACCGGGGAGCTGTTTTTT. This codes for CASSLVANTGELFF.

On this clonotype itself: A clone one base away is much larger, so this may be a read error. J is TRBJ2-7 and V is TRBV29-1, with D perhaps matching TRBD2 (6 bases). Trimming removed 4 bases at V and 2 bases at J, with 15 bases between. Germline CDR1 and CDR2: SQVTM and ANQGSEA. The CDR3 is 14 residues long. CDR3 loop: CSVVAADPTYEQYF. In DNA, the CDR3 is TGCAGCGTTGTAGCGGCAGACCCAACCTACGAGCAGTACTTC.

The genes are TRBV7-9 and TRBJ2-2; tentatively, D is TRBD1 or TRBD2 (5 bases each). The V gene's germline CDR1 is SEHNR and CDR2 FQNEAQ (reference sequence). The V gene lost 5 bases and the J gene lost 4 bases, with 23 bases spanning the gap. The CDR3 has 18 residues. CDR3 DNA sequence: TGTGCCAGCAGCATCCCCCGGGACCGGAATTGGCGCACCGGGGAGCTGTTTTTT. It encodes CASSIPRDRNWRTGELFF.

In its sample, this clonotype was seen many times. V usage is TRBV11-1 and J usage is TRBJ2-3; the D is unclear. V was cut by 1 base and J by 3 bases, with 8 bases left in between. From germline, CDR1 is SGHAT and CDR2 FQDESV (reference sequence). The CDR3 has 14 residues. In nucleotides, the CDR3 is TGTGCCAGCAGCTTAGTAGGGCCGACAGATACGCAGTATTTT. Its translation is CASSLVGPTDTQYF.

Many counts were recorded for this clonotype. This chain joins TRBV7-9 and TRBJ2-7; 11 bases agree with TRBD2. Germline trimming cut 0 bases from V and 3 bases from J; bases unmatched to any gene: 4. Germline V gene data show CDR1 as SEHNR and CDR2 as FQNEAQ (reference sequence). This CDR3 region has 16 residues. CDR3: CASSLAGTSGRYEQYF. The CDR3 region has the DNA TGTGCCAGCAGCTTAGCGGGGACTAGCGGTCGCTACGAGCAGTACTTC.

This clonotype has a handful of counts. V gene TRBV3-1 combines with J gene TRBJ2-1; no firm D call. The CDR3 loop spans 12 amino acids. V lost 5 bases, J lost 8 bases, and 10 bases lay in between. In germline, CDR1 is LGHDT, CDR2 YNNKEL (reference sequence). The CDR3 DNA sequence: TGTGCCAGCAGCAAGTATAGGGATGAGCAGTTCTTC. It is translated as CASSKYRDEQFF.

Many counts were recorded for this clonotype. CDR3 sequence: CAISESDYPGQPQHF. The CDR3 nucleotides are TGTGCCATCAGTGAGTCTGACTATCCGGGACAGCCCCAGCATTTT. The V and J genes are TRBV10-3 and TRBJ1-5; D is unresolved. The CDR3 has 15 amino acids. Germline V CDR1 and CDR2: ENHRY, SYGVKD. V was trimmed by 0 bases and J by 7 bases, leaving 13 bases between them.

This clonotype was picked up many times. The chain employs TRBV25-1 and TRBJ2-6; D uncertain. The ends were cut back, 10 bases at V and 0 bases at J, with 13 bases in the middle. The CDR3 has 15 residues. From germline, CDR1 is MGHDK and CDR2 SYGVNS. CDR3 in DNA: TGTGCCACCAGAAAAGACGGCTCTGGGGCCAACGTCCTGACTTTC. It yields the protein CATRKDGSGANVLTF.

V usage is TRBV4-1 and J usage is TRBJ2-3, with D unclear. Trimming stripped 3 bases from V and 4 bases from J, with 8 bases between. CDR1 is MGHRA and CDR2 is YSYEKL in the germline V gene. This CDR3 spans 13 amino acids. CDR3 nucleotides: TGCGCCAGCAGCCACCGGAACGCAGATACGCAGTATTTT. Amino acids: CASSHRNADTQYF.

V usage is TRBV10-2 and J usage is TRBJ2-1, with a tentative D call TRBD2 (6 bases). The V end was cut by 4 bases, the J end by 8 bases, with 18 bases between. This CDR3 is 15 amino acids long. Germline V lookup: CDR1 WSHSY, CDR2 SAAADI. The DNA of the CDR3 is TGCGCCAGCAGTGCGGGACCTGTGGGGGGTTATGAGCAGTTCTTC. It specifies CASSAGPVGGYEQFF.